This T cell receptor beta chain was documented in a study of T cell responses to AZD1222 COVID-19 vaccine. Method: immunoSEQ multiplex PCR; TCRdb's copy keeps in-frame clones and lacks some. The table includes fewer than 120,000 clones, around 92% detected once. This CDR3 has 14 amino acids. Germline CDR1 is SEHNR and CDR2 is FQNEAQ (reference sequence). V shed 5 bases, J shed 6 bases, and the junction held 7 bases outside the gene matches. The sequenced sample was peripheral blood, obtained on day 0 of AZD1222 vaccination. The clonotype comes from an adult in good health. This sequence joins TRBV7-9 and TRBJ1-5, with 7 bases matching TRBD1. CDR3 nucleotide sequence: TGTGCCAGCAGCCCAAGCGACAGGGCTCAGCCCCAGCATTTT. It specifies CASSPSDRAQPQHF.